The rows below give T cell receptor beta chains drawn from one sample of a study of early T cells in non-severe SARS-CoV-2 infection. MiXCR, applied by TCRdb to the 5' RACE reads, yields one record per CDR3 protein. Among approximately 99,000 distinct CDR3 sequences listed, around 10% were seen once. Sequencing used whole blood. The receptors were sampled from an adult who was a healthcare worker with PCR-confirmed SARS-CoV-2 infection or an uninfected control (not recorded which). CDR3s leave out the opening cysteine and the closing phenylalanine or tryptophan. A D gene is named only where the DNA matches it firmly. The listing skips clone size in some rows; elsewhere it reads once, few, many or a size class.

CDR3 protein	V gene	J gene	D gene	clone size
ASRAAKETQY	TRBV28	TRBJ2-5	-	few
ASSLEGRTDTQY	TRBV7-9	TRBJ2-3	-	-
ASSLNLRTNEKLF	TRBV5-6	TRBJ1-4	-	-
ASSTGDEVKLF	TRBV11-2	TRBJ1-4	-	few
ASSSRAASPGSYNEQF	TRBV7-8	TRBJ2-1	-	-
ASSRLESATDTQY	TRBV19	TRBJ2-3	-	many
ASSSDRRYEQY	TRBV11-2	TRBJ2-7	-	many
ASSYDRDKGNQPQH	TRBV7-8	TRBJ1-5	TRBD1	few
ASSLEGNSNQPQH	TRBV5-1	TRBJ1-5	-	-
SAPRQGRNEQF	TRBV20-1	TRBJ2-1	TRBD1	-
ASSRTPDTQY	TRBV7-8	TRBJ2-3	-	medium-sized
SGRQGQETQY	TRBV29-1	TRBJ2-5	TRBD1	few
ASSPQTVEAF	TRBV6-2/TRBV6-3	TRBJ1-1	-	once